This passage covers 19 T cell receptor beta chains from one sample sequenced in a study of blood T cell repertoires in COVID-19. Clones were read by immunoSEQ multiplex PCR, and TCRdb kept only the in-frame ones, dropping some. The sample has 95,000 to 100,000 clones; almost 95% are singletons. Material: peripheral blood. The origin of the receptors is a man in his fifties or sixties with active COVID-19.

The J gene is TRBJ2-5, the V gene TRBV24-1, with a tentative D call TRBD2 (5 bases). The germline V gene encodes CDR1 KGHDR and CDR2 SFDVKD. This CDR3 is built from 14 residues. With 3 bases removed from V and 7 bases from J, the gap between germline ends came to 14 bases. The CDR3 reads CATSDDGSAGTQYF. Written as DNA, the CDR3 is TGTGCCACCAGTGATGACGGTAGCGCGGGGACCCAGTACTTC.

The rearrangement links TRBV7-9 to TRBJ2-7; D might be TRBD1 (6 bases). V was pared by 5 bases and J by 0 bases, with 11 bases between. The length of the CDR3 is 14 residues. CDR1 is SEHNR, CDR2 FQNEAQ, per germline (reference sequence). CDR3 bases: TGTGCCAGCAGCCCAGGGGTCCGCTCCTACGAGCAGTACTTC. The encoded protein is CASSPGVRSYEQYF.

V usage is TRBV28 and J usage is TRBJ1-1; TRBD1 matches at 9 bases. Germline assignment: CDR1 MDHEN and CDR2 SYDVKM. V shed 6 bases and J 4 bases; nucleotides not matched to a gene: 6. The CDR3 has 14 amino acids. CDR3 in DNA: TGTGCCAGCAGAGTTGGACAGGGGATCACTGAAGCTTTCTTT. Its protein product is CASRVGQGITEAFF.

The chain combines TRBV10-2 with TRBJ2-1; D may be TRBD1 (6 bases). The V gene's germline CDR1 is WSHSY and CDR2 SAAADI. The CDR3 extends over 15 amino acids. The V end was cut by 7 bases, the J end by 1 base, with 14 bases between. Written as DNA, the CDR3 is TGCGCCAGCAACCCCGGGACACCGTCCTACAATGAGCAGTTCTTC. Translation: CASNPGTPSYNEQFF.

V usage is TRBV7-6 and J usage is TRBJ2-1, with unresolved D. V was cut by 3 bases and J by 0 bases, with 9 bases left in between. CDR3 length: 15 residues. The V gene's germline CDR1 is SGHVS and CDR2 FNYEAQ. CDR3 amino acids: CASSFGGSSYNEQFF. DNA of the CDR3: TGTGCCAGCAGCTTTGGTGGTAGCTCCTACAATGAGCAGTTCTTC.

The chain uses TRBV10-1 and TRBJ2-1; no reliable D call. The germline CDR1 and CDR2 sequences are WNHNN and SYGVQD (reference sequence). Between the trimmed V and J ends, which lost 7 bases and 7 bases, there was a span of 35 bases. The CDR3 is 20 amino acids. In DNA form, the CDR3 reads TGCGCCAGCATTAGCCCCCAAGCCCAAGGAGAGCGTGCCCCCGTGAATGAGCAGTTCTTC. Residues: CASISPQAQGERAPVNEQFF.

The gene calls are TRBV2 and TRBJ1-4; 7 positions match TRBD1. V lost 5 bases to trimming and J lost 8 bases; unmatched junction nucleotides: 11. The CDR3 runs to 15 residues. CDR1 and CDR2 from the germline V gene are SNHLY and FYNNEI. CDR3 coding DNA: TGTGCCAGCAGTCCCCGACAGGGAATAGGGGAAAAACTGTTTTTT. Encoded protein: CASSPRQGIGEKLFF.

This rearrangement joins TRBV27 to TRBJ2-1; TRBD2 aligns across 14 bases. The CDR3 totals 17 residues. In germline, CDR1 is MNHEY, CDR2 SMNVEV (reference sequence). J was trimmed by 8 bases and V by 2 bases; bases with no gene match: 8. CDR3 loop: CASSLRLAGGGWDEQFF. CDR3 coding DNA: TGTGCCAGCAGTTTACGACTAGCGGGAGGGGGTTGGGATGAGCAGTTCTTC.

The chain joins TRBV6-1 to TRBJ1-6; no clear D gene. V lost 1 base to trimming and J lost 7 bases, with 5 bases between them. The CDR3 consists of 13 residues. CDR1 and CDR2 from the germline V gene are MNHNS and SASEGT. The chain's CDR3 is CASSEDPNSPLHF. The CDR3 DNA is TGTGCCAGCAGTGAAGATCCGAATTCACCCCTCCACTTT.

The rearrangement joins TRBV12-3 or TRBV12-4 to TRBJ1-1; perhaps TRBD1 as D (6 bases). The CDR3 covers 13 residues. V was trimmed by 7 bases and J by 7 bases, leaving 16 bases between them. CDR3 nucleotides: TGTGCCAGCACCAAAAAGACAGGAATTGAAGCTTTCTTT. Translation: CASTKKTGIEAFF.

The genes are TRBV24-1 and TRBJ1-5, with D possibly TRBD1 on 5 matching bases. The V end was cut by 7 bases, the J end by 3 bases, with 9 bases between. This CDR3 spans 13 amino acids. Germline V gene sequence: CDR1 KGHDR, CDR2 SFDVKD. The CDR3 protein is CATSSGYNQPQHF. The CDR3 DNA reads TGTGCCACCAGCTCAGGGTACAATCAGCCCCAGCATTTT.

The chain carries TRBV6-5 and TRBJ2-3; 8 bases match TRBD2. CDR3 length equals 14 residues. J lost 8 bases, V lost 8 bases, and 12 bases had no gene match. Germline loops: CDR1 MNHEY, CDR2 SVGAGI. Here the CDR3 reads CASSGGRDSGTQYF. The CDR3 DNA reads as TGTGCCAGCTCGGGGGGGCGGGACTCGGGTACGCAGTATTTT.

The chain employs TRBV3-1 (or the pseudogene TRBV3-2) and TRBJ2-1, with TRBD2 matching 7 bases. CDR1 and CDR2 from the germline V gene are LGHDT and YNNKEL (reference sequence). V shed 2 bases and J 3 bases; nucleotides not matched to a gene: 19. This CDR3 has 20 amino acids. DNA of the CDR3: TGTGCCAGCAGCCAATCAAGGCCTAGCGGATTAGCGGGCGGCTACAATGAGCAGTTCTTC. Protein product: CASSQSRPSGLAGGYNEQFF.

The V gene is TRBV28, the J gene TRBJ2-1; TRBD2 matches at 9 bases. The ends lost 6 bases at V and 4 bases at J; junction bases unmatched: 10. The CDR3 extends over 16 amino acids. Germline CDR1 and CDR2: MDHEN and SYDVKM. The CDR3, as DNA: TGTGCCAGCAGCCGATCTAGCGGGGCTACGTACAATGAGCAGTTCTTC. It is translated as CASSRSSGATYNEQFF.

As DNA, the CDR3 is TGTGCCAGCAGTTCCCTACAGGGGCCTCAAGAGACCCAGTACTTC. Residues: CASSSLQGPQETQYF. The gene calls are TRBV27 and TRBJ2-5; 7 bases fit TRBD1. V was clipped by 4 bases and J by 2 bases; unmatched bases: 7. Germline CDR1 is MNHEY and CDR2 is SMNVEV (reference sequence). CDR3 size: 15 residues.

The rearrangement uses TRBV19 and TRBJ2-7; 8 bases fit TRBD2. This CDR3 comprises 13 residues. The junction had 5 bases not matched to a gene; V was cut back by 6 bases and J by 4 bases. Germline CDR1 LNHDA, CDR2 SQIVND (reference sequence). CDR3 amino acids: CASRSGSLYEQYF. Here the CDR3 DNA reads TGTGCCAGTAGAAGCGGGAGTCTATACGAGCAGTACTTC.

This sequence joins TRBV27 and TRBJ2-1; 8 bases align to TRBD2. Germline CDR1 MNHEY, CDR2 SMNVEV (reference sequence). The CDR3 extends over 15 amino acids. Trimming removed 5 bases from V and 6 bases from J; junction bases left unmatched: 9. CDR3 sequence (DNA): TGTGCCAGCAGTCAACTAGCGGCGCCTGGCAATGAGCAGTTCTTC. It encodes CASSQLAAPGNEQFF.

V is TRBV19 and J is TRBJ2-1, with D maybe TRBD2 (6 bases). The CDR3 consists of 15 residues. CDR1 and CDR2 (germline): LNHDA, SQIVND (reference sequence). Trimming removed 6 bases at V and 2 bases at J, with 14 bases between. Here the CDR3 DNA reads TGTGCCAGTAGAACATCGGGGGTAGCCTACAATGAGCAGTTCTTC. The encoded protein is CASRTSGVAYNEQFF.

V gene TRBV19 combines with J gene TRBJ2-1; weak D call: TRBD2 (5 bases). Germline V gene sequence: CDR1 LNHDA, CDR2 SQIVND (reference sequence). Between the trimmed V and J ends, which lost 3 bases and 7 bases, there was a span of 7 bases. This CDR3 region has 12 residues. In DNA, the CDR3 is TGTGCCAGTAGTATCCCGGGAAATGAGCAGTTCTTC. It is translated as CASSIPGNEQFF.